These T cell receptor beta chains were read from a single sample in a study of regulatory T cells in long-lasting Graves disease. TCRdb analysed the multiplex PCR reads with MiXCR anew, one entry per CDR3 protein. The table includes about 370,000 distinct CDR3 sequences, less than 20% detected once. The input for sequencing was peripheral blood mononuclear cells (PBMCs), taken at new diagnosis, from a patient treated with antithyroid drugs. These receptors came from a female donor with Graves disease. CDR3s include the opening cysteine and the closing phenylalanine or tryptophan. D genes are given only for firm matches. Expanded clones are given a class, and other clones once, few, many or no size at all.

>TRBJ1-5|-|TRBV5-1|many
TGTGCCAGCAGCTTGCGGGGGAGTTACAGTCAGCCCCAGCATTTT
CASSLRGSYSQPQHF
>TRBJ2-7|-|TRBV13|many
TGTGCCAGCAGCTATACAGGAAACTCCTACGAGCAGTACTTC
CASSYTGNSYEQYF
>TRBJ1-1|-|TRBV27|-
TGTGCCAGCAGTTTAATGGTAACCAAAGCTTTGAACACTGAAGCTTTCTTT
CASSLMVTKALNTEAFF
>TRBJ2-1|-|TRBV2|-
TGTGCCAGCAGTGAATACAATAAGCAGTTCTTC
CASSEYNKQFF
>TRBJ1-2|-|TRBV25-1|few
TGTGCCAGCAGTGAATTAGGGCATTCTAACTATGGCTACACCTTC
CASSELGHSNYGYTF
>TRBJ2-7|-|TRBV6-1|many
TGTGCCAGCAGCCCAGGGTACCCCTACGAGCAGTACTTC
CASSPGYPYEQYF
>TRBJ2-7|TRBD2|TRBV7-2|many
TGTGCCAGCAGCTTCCCCCGGGGAGCGGGAGACGAGCAGTACTTC
CASSFPRGAGDEQYF
>TRBJ2-5|-|TRBV20-1|many
TGCAGTGCTAGAGATCCAGGCGGAGTCGGGGAGACCCAGTACTTC
CSARDPGGVGETQYF
>TRBJ2-1|-|TRBV28|many
TGTGCCAGCAAGCAGGGGGGGTCCTACAATGAGCAGTTCTTC
CASKQGGSYNEQFF
>TRBJ1-6|-|TRBV12-3/TRBV12-4|many
TGTGCCAGCACCCTAGTGGGGGGTAGGGATTCACCCCTCCACTTT
CASTLVGGRDSPLHF
>TRBJ2-7|-|TRBV27|many
TGTGCCAGCAGTTTAGGGCAGGGCGGTTACGAGCAGTACTTC
CASSLGQGGYEQYF
>TRBJ2-7|TRBD1|TRBV27|many
TGTGCCAGCAGTTCTCAGACAGGGGGGTACGAGCAGTACTTC
CASSSQTGGYEQYF
>TRBJ1-1|-|TRBV20-1|many
TGCAGTGCTAGAGATCTCGGTATTACGAGGGGCACTGAAGCTTTCTTT
CSARDLGITRGTEAFF
>TRBJ2-2|TRBD2|TRBV7-9|few
TGTGCCAGCAGCTTATGGGAGACTAGCGGAATCACCGGGGAGCTGTTTTTT
CASSLWETSGITGELFF
>TRBJ1-1|-|TRBV19|many
TGTGCCAGTATTCAGGGACGGATGAACACTGAAGCTTTCTTT
CASIQGRMNTEAFF
>TRBJ2-2|TRBD2|TRBV5-4|many
TGTGCCAGCAGCCAAGCGGGAGGCCACACCGGGGAGCTGTTTTTT
CASSQAGGHTGELFF
>TRBJ2-3|TRBD2|TRBV11-2|-
TGTGCCAGCAGCCCACGACTAGCGGCCGATACGCAGTATTTT
CASSPRLAADTQYF
>TRBJ2-3|TRBD2|TRBV7-6|many
TGTGCCAGCAGCCCGACTAGCGGGAGTGTCACAGATACGCAGTATTTT
CASSPTSGSVTDTQYF
>TRBJ2-1|-|TRBV7-2|many
TGTGCCAGCAGCCCTTTTGGGTCCCAAGGTAGCAATGAGCAGTTCTTC
CASSPFGSQGSNEQFF
>TRBJ1-6|-|TRBV4-3|many
TGCGCCAGCAGCCAAGAGTACTCCTATAATTCACCCCTCCACTTT
CASSQEYSYNSPLHF
>TRBJ2-3|-|TRBV6-1|-
TGTGCCAGCAGGAGGGCAGGGGTGGCAGATACGCAGTATTTT
CASRRAGVADTQYF
>TRBJ1-1|-|TRBV19|many
TGTGCCAGTAGGGTTGGCAGGGCGAACACTGAAGCTTTCTTT
CASRVGRANTEAFF
>TRBJ2-3|TRBD2|TRBV3-1|-
TGTGCCAGCAGCCATAGAGGGACTAGCGGGGGGTTCACAGATACGCAGTATTTT
CASSHRGTSGGFTDTQYF
>TRBJ2-2|-|TRBV11-2|few
TGTGCCAGCGGCCCTCTGCGGCTCACTGGGGAGCTGTTTTTT
CASGPLRLTGELFF
>TRBJ1-1|-|TRBV20-1|-
TGCAGTGCTTACCCCGTGGGAGCGGTGGCTTTCTTT
CSAYPVGAVAFF
>TRBJ2-1|TRBD2|TRBV7-3|many
TGTGCCAGCAGCTCGGGACTAGCGGGATACAATGAGCAGTTCTTC
CASSSGLAGYNEQFF
>TRBJ2-2|-|TRBV11-1|many
TGTGCCAGCAGCTTCAACACCGGGGAGCTGTTTTTT
CASSFNTGELFF
>TRBJ2-7|TRBD2|TRBV29-1|many
TGCAGCGCCGCCGGGACTAGCGTATCCTACGAGCAGTACTTC
CSAAGTSVSYEQYF
>TRBJ2-3|-|TRBV11-1|many
TGTGCCAGCAGCCCGTACCAAAGAGATACGCAGTATTTT
CASSPYQRDTQYF
>TRBJ2-1|-|TRBV12-3/TRBV12-4|many
TGTGCCAGCAGTTTGGGGGTGGTCTACAATGAGCAGTTCTTC
CASSLGVVYNEQFF
>TRBJ2-1|-|TRBV20-1|many
TGCAGTGCTAGATCCTCGCCTTACAATGAGCAGTTCTTC
CSARSSPYNEQFF
>TRBJ2-1|-|TRBV6-9|many
TGTGCCAGCAGTTACCGATCCTTAGCGGCCAATCCCCACCTCAATGAGCAGTTCTTC
CASSYRSLAANPHLNEQFF
>TRBJ1-2|TRBD1|TRBV12-3/TRBV12-4|-
TGTGCCAGCCGGGGACAGGGGAGTTTGGGCGGCTACACCTTC
CASRGQGSLGGYTF
>TRBJ2-2|-|TRBV29-1|-
TGCCCCTCTACAGGGTCCCCGACCGGGGAGCTGTTTTTT
CPSTGSPTGELFF
>TRBJ1-4|-|TRBV20-1|-
TGCAGTGCTAGTCCGGGGGGGGGTTTTGAAAAACTGTTTTTT
CSASPGGGFEKLFF
>TRBJ2-6|TRBD1|TRBV7-9|many
TGTGCCAGAGCCCGGGACAGGGGGCTTGGGGCCAACGTCCTGACTTTC
CARARDRGLGANVLTF
>TRBJ2-5|TRBD2|TRBV2|many
TGTGCCAGCAGTGAACCTAGCGGGCAAGAGACCCAGTACTTC
CASSEPSGQETQYF
>TRBJ2-5|-|TRBV27|-
TGTGCCAGCAGTTTTGGTCAGTCAGAGACCCAGTACTTC
CASSFGQSETQYF
>TRBJ1-5|-|TRBV24-1|few
TGTGCCACCCAATCTCGGGGTCAGCCCCAGCATTTT
CATQSRGQPQHF
>TRBJ2-5|TRBD2|TRBV7-9|few
TGTGCCAGCAGCTTGGGTGGAGCGGGAGTAGCAGAGACCCAGTACTTC
CASSLGGAGVAETQYF
>TRBJ2-5|-|TRBV4-3|many
TGCGCCAGCAGCCAAGTCCTCCAAGAGACCCAGTACTTC
CASSQVLQETQYF
>TRBJ2-2|TRBD2|TRBV20-1|many
TGCAGTGCTAGAGGAGCGGGGCTAGCGGGAGCCGGGGAGCTGTTTTTT
CSARGAGLAGAGELFF
>TRBJ2-3|TRBD2|TRBV28|many
TGTGCCAGCAGTTTAGATTCTAGCGGGAGCCCTAGCACAGATACGCAGTATTTT
CASSLDSSGSPSTDTQYF
>TRBJ2-5|-|TRBV27|many
TGTGCCAGCAGGTGGGGAAAGGGGGTGGCGCAAGAGACCCAGTACTTC
CASRWGKGVAQETQYF
>TRBJ2-6|-|TRBV7-9|many
TGTGCCAGCAGCTTAGCAGGGGGAAGCTCTGGGGCCAACGTCCTGACTTTC
CASSLAGGSSGANVLTF
>TRBJ2-7|-|TRBV18|few
TGTGCCAGCTCACCACCGACCGATATGTGGGTCTACGAGCAGTACTTC
CASSPPTDMWVYEQYF
>TRBJ2-2|TRBD2|TRBV6-4|many
TGTGCCAGCAGTCCAAAAGGACTAGCGGGGGGCGACACCGGGGAGCTGTTTTTT
CASSPKGLAGGDTGELFF
>TRBJ2-5|-|TRBV3-1|many
TGTGCCAGCAGCCAAGACGCAGGCCAAGAGACCCAGTACTTC
CASSQDAGQETQYF
>TRBJ1-1|TRBD1|TRBV29-1|many
TGCAGCGTTAGCCCGGGACAGGGGGTCACTGAAGCTTTCTTT
CSVSPGQGVTEAFF
>TRBJ2-7|TRBD1|TRBV7-9|few
TGTGCCAGCAGCTTAGGACAGGGGGGAGTTCTGATGTCCTACGAGCAGTACTTC
CASSLGQGGVLMSYEQYF